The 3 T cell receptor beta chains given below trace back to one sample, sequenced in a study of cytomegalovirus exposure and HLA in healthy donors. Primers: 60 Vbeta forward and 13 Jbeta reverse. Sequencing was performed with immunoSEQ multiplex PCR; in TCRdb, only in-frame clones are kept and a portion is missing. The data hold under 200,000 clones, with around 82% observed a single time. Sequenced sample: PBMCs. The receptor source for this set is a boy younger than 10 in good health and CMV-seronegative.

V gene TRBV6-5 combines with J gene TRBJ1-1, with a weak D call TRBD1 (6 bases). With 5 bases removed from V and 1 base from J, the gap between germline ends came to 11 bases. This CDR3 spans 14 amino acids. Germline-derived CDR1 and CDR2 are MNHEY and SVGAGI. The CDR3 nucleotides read TGTGCCAGCAGTCGGGACATCGGGAACACTGAAGCTTTCTTT. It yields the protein CASSRDIGNTEAFF.

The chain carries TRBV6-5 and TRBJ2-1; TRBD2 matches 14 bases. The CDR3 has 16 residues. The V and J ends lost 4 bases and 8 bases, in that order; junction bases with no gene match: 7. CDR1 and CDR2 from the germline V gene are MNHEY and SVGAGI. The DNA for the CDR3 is TGTGCCAGCAGTTCGCTGGGACTAGCGGGAGTACATGAGCAGTTCTTC. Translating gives CASSSLGLAGVHEQFF.

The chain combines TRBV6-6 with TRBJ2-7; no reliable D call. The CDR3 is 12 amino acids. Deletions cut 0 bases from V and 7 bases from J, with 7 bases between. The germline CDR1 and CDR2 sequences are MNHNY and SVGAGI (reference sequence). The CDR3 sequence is CASSYSSAEQYF. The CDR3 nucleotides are TGTGCCAGCAGTTACTCGTCCGCGGAGCAGTACTTC.